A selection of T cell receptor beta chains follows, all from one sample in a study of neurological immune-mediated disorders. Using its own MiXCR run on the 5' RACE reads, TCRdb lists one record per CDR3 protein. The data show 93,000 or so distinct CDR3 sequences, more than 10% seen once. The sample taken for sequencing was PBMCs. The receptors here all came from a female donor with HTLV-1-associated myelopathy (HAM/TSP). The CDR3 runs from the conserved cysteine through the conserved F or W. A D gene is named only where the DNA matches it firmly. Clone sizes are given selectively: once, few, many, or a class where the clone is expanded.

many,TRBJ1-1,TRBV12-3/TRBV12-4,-,CASSGEVVSVEAFF,TGTGCCAGCAGTGGCGAGGTAGTTAGCGTTGAAGCTTTCTTT
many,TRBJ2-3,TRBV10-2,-,CASSDRVLKTTDTQYF,TGCGCCAGCAGTGATAGGGTCTTAAAGACAACGGATACGCAGTATTTT
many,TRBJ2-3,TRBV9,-,CASSVAPRGTDTQYF,TGTGCCAGCAGCGTAGCTCCAAGGGGCACAGATACGCAGTATTTT
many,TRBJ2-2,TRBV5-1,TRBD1,CASSLDRSSTEIGELFF,TGCGCCAGCAGCCTGGACAGGTCAAGTACAGAGATCGGGGAGCTGTTTTTT
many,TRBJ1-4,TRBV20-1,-,CSARPGNEKLFF,TGCAGTGCTAGGCCAGGAAATGAAAAACTGTTTTTT
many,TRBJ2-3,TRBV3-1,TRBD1,CASSLGQGTDTQYF,TGTGCCAGCAGCCTGGGACAGGGGACAGATACGCAGTATTTT
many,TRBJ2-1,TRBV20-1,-,CSARRNEQFF,TGCAGTGCTAGGCGCAATGAGCAGTTCTTC
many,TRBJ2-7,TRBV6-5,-,CASSYSPGPEQYF,TGTGCCAGCAGTTACTCCCCAGGGCCAGAGCAGTACTTC
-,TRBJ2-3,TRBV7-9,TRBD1,CACSLTGAADTQYF,TGTGCCTGCAGCTTAACAGGGGCAGCAGATACGCAGTATTTT
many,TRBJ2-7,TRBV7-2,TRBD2,CASSPTAGTRSYEQYF,TGTGCCAGCAGCCCAACTGCCGGGACTAGGTCCTACGAGCAGTACTTC
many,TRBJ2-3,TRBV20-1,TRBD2,CSATRLARTDTQYF,TGCAGTGCTACAAGACTAGCGAGGACAGATACGCAGTATTTT
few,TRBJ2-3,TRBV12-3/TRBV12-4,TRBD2,CASSFERGRTDTQYF,TGTGCCAGCAGTTTTGAGCGGGGACGCACAGATACGCAGTATTTT
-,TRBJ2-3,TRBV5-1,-,CATAGKGAADTQYF,TGCGCCACCGCGGGAAAGGGGGCAGCAGATACGCAGTATTTT
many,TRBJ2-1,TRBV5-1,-,CASSLVGSSLTFF,TGCGCCAGCAGCTTGGTCGGTTCCTCACTTACCTTCTTC
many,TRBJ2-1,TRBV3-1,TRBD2,CASSQGGWTGGGYNEQFF,TGTGCCAGCAGCCAAGGGGGCTGGACTGGGGGGGGCTACAATGAGCAGTTCTTC
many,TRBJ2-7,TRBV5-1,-,CASSIQGTGYEQYF,TGCGCCAGCAGCATACAGGGTACGGGCTACGAGCAGTACTTC
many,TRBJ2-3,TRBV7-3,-,CASSRVGSTDTQYF,TGTGCCAGCAGCCGGGTAGGCAGCACAGATACGCAGTATTTT
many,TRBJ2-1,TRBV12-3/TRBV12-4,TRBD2,CASTLGATSGGTVSYNEQFF,TGTGCCAGCACCCTAGGGGCGACTAGCGGGGGAACAGTCTCCTACAATGAGCAGTTCTTC
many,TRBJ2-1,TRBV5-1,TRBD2,CASSRILAGDYNEQFF,TGCGCCAGCAGCCGGATACTAGCGGGGGATTACAATGAGCAGTTCTTC
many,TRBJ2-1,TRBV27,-,CASSQSRGAWNEQFF,TGTGCCAGCAGCCAAAGCCGGGGGGCCTGGAATGAGCAGTTCTTC
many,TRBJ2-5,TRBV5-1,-,CASSWYRAETQYF,TGCGCCAGCAGCTGGTACAGGGCGGAGACCCAGTACTTC
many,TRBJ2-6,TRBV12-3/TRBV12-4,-,CASTRGPGANVLTF,TGTGCCAGCACGCGGGGGCCTGGGGCCAACGTCCTGACTTTC
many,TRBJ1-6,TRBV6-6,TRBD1,CASKGQGINSPLHF,TGTGCCAGCAAGGGACAGGGAATCAATTCACCCCTCCACTTT
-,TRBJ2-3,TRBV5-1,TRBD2,CASSRGTSGDLADTQYF,TGCGCCAGCAGCCGGGGGACTAGCGGGGACCTCGCAGATACGCAGTATTTT
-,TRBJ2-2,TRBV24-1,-,CATSDMGRTNTGELFF,TGTGCCACCAGTGATATGGGACGGACTAACACCGGGGAGCTGTTTTTT
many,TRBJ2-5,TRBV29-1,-,CSVERGAQETQYF,TGCAGCGTTGAAAGGGGAGCCCAAGAGACCCAGTACTTC
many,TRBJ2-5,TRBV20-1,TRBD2,CSASSGGQETQYF,TGCAGTGCTTCGAGCGGGGGACAAGAGACCCAGTACTTC
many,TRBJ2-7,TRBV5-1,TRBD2,CASSLGPSGGTYEQYF,TGCGCCAGCAGCTTGGGTCCTAGCGGGGGGACCTACGAGCAGTACTTC
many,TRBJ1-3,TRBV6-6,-,CASSYPRGDGNTIYF,TGTGCCAGCAGTTACCCAAGGGGGGATGGAAACACCATATATTTT
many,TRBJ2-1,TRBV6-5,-,CASSLKGILNEQFF,TGTGCCAGCAGTTTAAAGGGGATACTCAATGAGCAGTTCTTC
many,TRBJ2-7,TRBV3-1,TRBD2,CASSQGSGGAWEQYF,TGTGCCAGCAGCCAAGGAAGCGGGGGGGCCTGGGAGCAGTACTTC
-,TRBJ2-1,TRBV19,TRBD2,CASSKTSGRYNEQFF,TGTGCCAGTAGTAAGACTAGCGGGCGATACAATGAGCAGTTCTTC